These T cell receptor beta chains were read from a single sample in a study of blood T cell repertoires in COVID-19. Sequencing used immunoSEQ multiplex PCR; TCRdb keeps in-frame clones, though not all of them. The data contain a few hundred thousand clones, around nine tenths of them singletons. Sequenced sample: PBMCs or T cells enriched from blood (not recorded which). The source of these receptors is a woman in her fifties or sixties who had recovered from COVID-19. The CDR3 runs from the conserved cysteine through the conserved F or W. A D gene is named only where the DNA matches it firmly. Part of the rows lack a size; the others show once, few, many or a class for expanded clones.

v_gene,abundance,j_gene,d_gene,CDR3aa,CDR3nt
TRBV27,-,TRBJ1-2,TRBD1,CASSFGGGAFGYTF,TGTGCCAGCAGTTTCGGAGGGGGCGCCTTTGGCTACACCTTC
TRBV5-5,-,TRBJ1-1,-,CASSLGIGQTNTEAFF,TGTGCCAGCAGCTTGGGGATCGGACAGACGAACACTGAAGCTTTCTTT
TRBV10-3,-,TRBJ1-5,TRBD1,CAISDVSGQEGQPQHF,TGTGCCATCAGTGATGTCTCGGGACAGGAGGGTCAGCCCCAGCATTTT
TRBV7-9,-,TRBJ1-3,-,CASSLSDYSGNTIYF,TGTGCCAGCAGCTTATCGGACTACTCTGGAAACACCATATATTTT
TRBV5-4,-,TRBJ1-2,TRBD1,CASSPGTGGDGYTF,TGTGCCAGCAGCCCGGGGACAGGGGGCGATGGCTACACCTTC
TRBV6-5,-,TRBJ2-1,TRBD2,CASKTSGAPVEQFF,TGTGCCAGCAAGACTAGCGGGGCCCCAGTAGAGCAGTTCTTC
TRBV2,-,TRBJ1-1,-,CASSRDYYTEAFF,TGTGCCAGCAGTCGGGACTACTACACTGAAGCTTTCTTT
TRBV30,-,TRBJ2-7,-,CACPVSGTNGHEQYF,TGTGCCTGTCCTGTGTCCGGGACAAACGGCCACGAGCAGTACTTC
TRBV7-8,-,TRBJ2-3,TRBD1,CASSRDRASTDTQYF,TGTGCCAGCAGCCGGGACAGAGCTAGCACAGATACGCAGTATTTT
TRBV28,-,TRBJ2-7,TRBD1,CASSGAGTGSYEQYF,TGTGCCAGCAGTGGGGCCGGGACAGGATCCTACGAGCAGTACTTC
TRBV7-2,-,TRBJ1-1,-,CASSRIPPGEYTEAFF,TGTGCCAGCAGCCGCATCCCCCCCGGAGAGTACACTGAAGCTTTCTTT
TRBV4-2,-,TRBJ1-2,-,CASREREPANYGYTF,TGTGCCAGCAGAGAAAGAGAACCCGCTAACTATGGCTACACCTTC
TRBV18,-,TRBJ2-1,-,CASSPSGDEQFF,TGTGCCAGCTCACCGTCAGGGGACGAGCAGTTCTTC
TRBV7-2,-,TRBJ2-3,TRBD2,CASSPGGDTQYF,TGTGCCAGCAGCCCGGGAGGGGATACGCAGTATTTT
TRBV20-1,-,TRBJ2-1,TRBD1,CSASWQGAKDEQFF,TGCAGTGCTAGTTGGCAGGGGGCTAAAGATGAGCAGTTCTTC
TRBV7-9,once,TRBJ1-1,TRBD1,CASSPGRTGKLLDTEAFF,TGTGCCAGCAGCCCAGGACGGACAGGGAAACTTTTGGACACTGAAGCTTTCTTT
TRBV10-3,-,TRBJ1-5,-,CAIRQGTDQPQHF,TGTGCCATCAGACAGGGCACAGATCAGCCCCAGCATTTT
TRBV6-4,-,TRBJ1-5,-,CASSEVSPGNQPQHF,TGTGCCAGCAGTGAGGTCTCCCCGGGCAATCAGCCCCAGCATTTT
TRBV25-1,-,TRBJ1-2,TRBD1,CASSGDRGFDYGYTF,TGTGCCAGCAGTGGGGACAGGGGGTTTGACTATGGCTACACCTTC
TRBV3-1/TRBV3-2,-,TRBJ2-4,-,CASSQDWVPPQDIQYF,TGTGCCAGCAGCCAAGATTGGGTACCGCCCCAGGACATTCAGTACTTC
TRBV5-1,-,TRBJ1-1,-,CASSSRDTTNTEAFF,TGCGCCAGCAGCTCCCGGGACACCACGAACACTGAAGCTTTCTTT
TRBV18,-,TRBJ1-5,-,CASSLNRVADQPQHF,TGTGCCAGCTCACTCAACAGGGTGGCGGATCAGCCCCAGCATTTT
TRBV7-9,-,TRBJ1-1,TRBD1,CASSPSTGTGVTEAFF,TGTGCCAGCAGCCCGTCAACTGGGACAGGGGTCACTGAAGCTTTCTTT
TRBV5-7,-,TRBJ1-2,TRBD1,CASTPGQDKDGYTF,TGTGCCAGCACCCCTGGACAGGACAAGGATGGCTACACCTTC
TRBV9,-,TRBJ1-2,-,CASSARGVNGYTF,TGTGCCAGCAGCGCCAGGGGCGTGAATGGCTACACCTTC
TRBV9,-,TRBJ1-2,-,CASSEGLRPHNYGYTF,TGTGCCAGCAGCGAGGGACTCAGGCCCCATAACTATGGCTACACCTTC
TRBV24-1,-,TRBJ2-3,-,CATSDSSLNRQYF,TGTGCCACCAGTGATTCGAGTTTGAATAGGCAGTATTTT
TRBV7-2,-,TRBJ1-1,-,CASSLSRSGTEAFF,TGTGCCAGCAGCTTAAGCAGGTCCGGCACTGAAGCTTTCTTT
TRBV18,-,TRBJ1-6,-,CASSPGSSYNSPLHF,TGTGCCAGCTCACCAGGCAGCTCCTATAATTCACCCCTCCACTTT
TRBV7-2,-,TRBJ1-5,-,CASSIEPGPQPQHF,TGTGCCAGCAGCATAGAGCCAGGCCCACAGCCCCAGCATTTT
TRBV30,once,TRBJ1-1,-,CAWSVARTEAFF,TGTGCCTGGAGTGTGGCTAGGACTGAAGCTTTCTTT
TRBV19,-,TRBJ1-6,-,CASSIEAGVSPLHF,TGTGCCAGTAGTATAGAGGCAGGGGTATCACCCCTCCACTTT
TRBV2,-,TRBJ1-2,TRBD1,CASRAQGAQGGYTF,TGTGCCAGCAGAGCCCAGGGGGCGCAAGGTGGCTACACCTTC
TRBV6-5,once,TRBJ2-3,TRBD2,CASTSGLVADTQYF,TGTGCCAGCACCTCGGGACTAGTGGCAGATACGCAGTATTTT
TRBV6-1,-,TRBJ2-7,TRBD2,CASSEASGGGAYEQYF,TGTGCCAGCAGTGAGGCCAGCGGGGGGGGAGCCTACGAGCAGTACTTC
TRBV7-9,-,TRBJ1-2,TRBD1,CASIRTGGWSVYGYTF,TGTGCCAGCATCAGGACAGGGGGGTGGAGCGTCTATGGCTACACCTTC
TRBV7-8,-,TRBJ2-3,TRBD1,CASSSGLGQGFDTQYF,TGTGCCAGCAGCTCGGGTTTAGGACAGGGGTTCGATACGCAGTATTTT
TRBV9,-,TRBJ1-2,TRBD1,CASSPGQGWYGYTF,TGTGCCAGCAGCCCCGGACAGGGTTGGTATGGCTACACCTTC
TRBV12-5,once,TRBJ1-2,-,CASGLSGGYGYTF,TGTGCTAGTGGTTTGAGCGGAGGCTATGGCTACACCTTC
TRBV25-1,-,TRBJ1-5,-,CASSLNSNQPQHF,TGTGCCAGCAGTTTAAATAGCAATCAGCCCCAGCATTTT
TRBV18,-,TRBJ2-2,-,CASSNHTSGWVTGELFF,TGTGCCAGCTCAAACCACACCTCGGGTTGGGTCACCGGGGAGCTGTTTTTT
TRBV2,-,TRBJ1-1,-,CASSVDSLLSLRAFF,TGTGCCAGCAGTGTTGACAGTCTCCTGTCCCTGAGGGCTTTCTTT
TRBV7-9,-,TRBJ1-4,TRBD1,CASSQGQKKLFF,TGTGCCAGCAGCCAGGGACAGAAAAAACTGTTTTTT
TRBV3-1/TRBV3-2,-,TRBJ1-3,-,CASSQQGSGNTIYF,TGTGCCAGCAGCCAACAGGGCTCTGGAAACACCATATATTTT
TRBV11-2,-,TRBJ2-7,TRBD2,CASSFGGGAYEQYF,TGTGCCAGCAGCTTCGGCGGGGGGGCCTACGAGCAGTACTTC
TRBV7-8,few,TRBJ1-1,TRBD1,CASSTRTGAATEAFF,TGTGCCAGCAGCACGAGGACAGGGGCCGCCACTGAAGCTTTCTTT
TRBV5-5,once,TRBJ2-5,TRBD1,CASSYPGQVPWLETQYF,TGTGCCAGCAGCTATCCGGGACAGGTTCCCTGGCTGGAGACCCAGTACTTC
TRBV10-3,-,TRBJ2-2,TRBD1,CAINQGQGAITGELFF,TGTGCCATCAACCAGGGACAGGGGGCTATCACCGGGGAGCTGTTTTTT
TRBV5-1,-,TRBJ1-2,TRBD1,CASSPLPDRENYGYTF,TGCGCCAGCAGCCCCCTACCGGACAGGGAGAACTATGGCTACACCTTC
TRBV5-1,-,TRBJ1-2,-,CASSPVDNHVGGYTF,TGCGCCAGCAGTCCCGTGGACAACCATGTGGGTGGCTACACCTTC
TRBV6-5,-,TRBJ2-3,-,CASRPRGALTDTQYF,TGTGCCAGCAGACCCAGGGGGGCCCTCACAGATACGCAGTATTTT
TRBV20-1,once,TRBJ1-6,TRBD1,CSASQGADSPLHF,TGCAGTGCTAGTCAGGGGGCAGATTCACCCCTCCACTTT
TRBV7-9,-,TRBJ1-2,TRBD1,CASSLTSGGQGKYGYTF,TGTGCCAGCAGCTTAACTTCAGGTGGACAGGGGAAATATGGCTACACCTTC
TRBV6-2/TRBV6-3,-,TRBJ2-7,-,CASSLPAGFTVHEQYF,TGTGCCAGCAGTTTACCTGCTGGTTTTACGGTCCACGAGCAGTACTTC
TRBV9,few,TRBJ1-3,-,CASSATGGGPNSGNTIYF,TGTGCCAGCAGCGCCACCGGGGGAGGACCTAACTCTGGAAACACCATATATTTT
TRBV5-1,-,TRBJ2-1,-,CASSWGDGGPSSNEQFF,TGCGCCAGCAGCTGGGGGGACGGAGGCCCTTCTTCCAATGAGCAGTTCTTC
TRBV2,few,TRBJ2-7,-,CASRVQGTYEQYF,TGTGCCAGCAGAGTACAGGGCACCTACGAGCAGTACTTC
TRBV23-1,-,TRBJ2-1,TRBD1,CASSLTGNGFF,TGCGCCAGCAGCCTGACAGGGAACGGATTCTTC